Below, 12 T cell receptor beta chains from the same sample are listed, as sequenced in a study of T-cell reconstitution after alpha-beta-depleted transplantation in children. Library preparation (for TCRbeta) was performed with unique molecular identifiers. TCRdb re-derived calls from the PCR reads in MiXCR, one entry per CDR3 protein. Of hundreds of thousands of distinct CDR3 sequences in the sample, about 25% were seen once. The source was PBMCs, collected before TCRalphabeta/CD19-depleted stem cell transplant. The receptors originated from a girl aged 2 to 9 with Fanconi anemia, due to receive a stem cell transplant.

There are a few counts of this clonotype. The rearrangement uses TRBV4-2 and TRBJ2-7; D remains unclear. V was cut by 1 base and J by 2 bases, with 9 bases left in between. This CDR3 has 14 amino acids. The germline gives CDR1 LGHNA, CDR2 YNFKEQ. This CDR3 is CASSQVGSTYEQYF. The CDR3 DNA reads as TGTGCCAGCAGCCAAGTTGGCAGTACCTACGAGCAGTACTTC.

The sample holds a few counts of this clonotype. Written as DNA, the CDR3 is TGTGCCAGCAGCCAAACCGGGGATCCTACCTACGAGCAGTACTTC. This encodes CASSQTGDPTYEQYF. The chain is built from TRBV7-8 and TRBJ2-7; a weak D match, TRBD2 (5 bases). The CDR3 runs 15 residues. CDR1 is SGHVS and CDR2 is FQNEAQ in the germline V gene. Between the trimmed V and J ends, which lost 5 bases and 2 bases, there was a span of 16 bases.

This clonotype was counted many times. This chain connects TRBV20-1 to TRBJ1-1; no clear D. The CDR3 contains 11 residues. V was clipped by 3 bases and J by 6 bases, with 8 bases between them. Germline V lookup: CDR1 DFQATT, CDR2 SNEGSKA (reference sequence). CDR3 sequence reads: CSASNGAEAFF. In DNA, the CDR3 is TGCAGTGCTAGCAATGGCGCTGAAGCTTTCTTT.

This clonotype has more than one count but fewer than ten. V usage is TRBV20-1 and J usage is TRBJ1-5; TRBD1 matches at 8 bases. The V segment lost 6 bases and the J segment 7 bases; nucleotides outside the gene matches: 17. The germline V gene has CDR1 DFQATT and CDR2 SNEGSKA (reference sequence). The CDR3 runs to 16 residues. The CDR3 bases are TGCAGTGCGGTCGGACAGGGAATGTGGGTAACCCAGCCCCAGCATTTT. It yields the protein CSAVGQGMWVTQPQHF.

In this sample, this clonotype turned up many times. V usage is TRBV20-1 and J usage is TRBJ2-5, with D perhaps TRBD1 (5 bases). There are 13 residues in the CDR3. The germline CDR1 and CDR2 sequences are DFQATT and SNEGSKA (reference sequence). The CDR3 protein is CSADTGIQETQYF. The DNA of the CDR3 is TGCAGCGCAGACACAGGAATCCAAGAGACCCAGTACTTC.

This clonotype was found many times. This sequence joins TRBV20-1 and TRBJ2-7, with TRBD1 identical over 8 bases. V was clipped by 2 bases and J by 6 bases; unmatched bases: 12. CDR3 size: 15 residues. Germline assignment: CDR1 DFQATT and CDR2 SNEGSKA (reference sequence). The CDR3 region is CSARTVDRGGREQYF. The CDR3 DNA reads TGCAGTGCTAGAACAGTAGACAGGGGAGGACGCGAGCAGTACTTC.

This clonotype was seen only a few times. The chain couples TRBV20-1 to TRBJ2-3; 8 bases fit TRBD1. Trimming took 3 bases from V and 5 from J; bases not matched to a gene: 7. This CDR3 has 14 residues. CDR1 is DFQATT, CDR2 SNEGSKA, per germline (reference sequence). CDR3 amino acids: CSASFGTGGDTQYF. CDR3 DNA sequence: TGCAGTGCTAGTTTCGGGACAGGAGGAGATACGCAGTATTTT.

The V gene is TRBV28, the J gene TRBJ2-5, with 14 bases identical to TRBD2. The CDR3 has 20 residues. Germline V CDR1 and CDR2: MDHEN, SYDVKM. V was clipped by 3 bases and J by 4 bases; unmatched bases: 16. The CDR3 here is CASSFWLMEGLAGEGETQYF. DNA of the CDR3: TGTGCCAGCAGTTTTTGGTTAATGGAGGGACTAGCGGGAGAGGGAGAGACCCAGTACTTC.

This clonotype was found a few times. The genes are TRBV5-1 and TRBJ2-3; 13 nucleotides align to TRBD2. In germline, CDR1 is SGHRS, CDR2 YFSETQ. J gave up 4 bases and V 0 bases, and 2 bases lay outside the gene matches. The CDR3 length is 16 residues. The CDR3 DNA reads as TGCGCCAGCAGCTTGGGACTAGCGGGAGGTTCAGATACGCAGTATTTT. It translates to CASSLGLAGGSDTQYF.

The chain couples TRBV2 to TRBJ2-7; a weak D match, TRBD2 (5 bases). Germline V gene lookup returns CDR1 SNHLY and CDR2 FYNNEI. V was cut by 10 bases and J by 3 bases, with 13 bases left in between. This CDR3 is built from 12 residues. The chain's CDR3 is CATKGLSYEQYF. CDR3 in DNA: TGTGCCACCAAAGGACTGAGCTACGAGCAGTACTTC.

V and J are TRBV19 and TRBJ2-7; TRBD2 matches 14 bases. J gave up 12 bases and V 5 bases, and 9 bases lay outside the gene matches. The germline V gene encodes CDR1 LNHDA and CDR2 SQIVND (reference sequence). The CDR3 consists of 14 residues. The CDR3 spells CASSSTSGRALRYF. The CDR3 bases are TGTGCCAGTAGTTCGACTAGCGGGAGGGCCCTCAGGTACTTC.

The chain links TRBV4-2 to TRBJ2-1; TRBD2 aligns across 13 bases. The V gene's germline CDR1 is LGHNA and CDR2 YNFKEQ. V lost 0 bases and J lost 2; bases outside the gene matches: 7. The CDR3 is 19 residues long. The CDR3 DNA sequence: TGTGCCAGCAGCCAAGAACTAGCGGGAGGGGTTCCGCCCTACAATGAGCAGTTCTTC. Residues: CASSQELAGGVPPYNEQFF.